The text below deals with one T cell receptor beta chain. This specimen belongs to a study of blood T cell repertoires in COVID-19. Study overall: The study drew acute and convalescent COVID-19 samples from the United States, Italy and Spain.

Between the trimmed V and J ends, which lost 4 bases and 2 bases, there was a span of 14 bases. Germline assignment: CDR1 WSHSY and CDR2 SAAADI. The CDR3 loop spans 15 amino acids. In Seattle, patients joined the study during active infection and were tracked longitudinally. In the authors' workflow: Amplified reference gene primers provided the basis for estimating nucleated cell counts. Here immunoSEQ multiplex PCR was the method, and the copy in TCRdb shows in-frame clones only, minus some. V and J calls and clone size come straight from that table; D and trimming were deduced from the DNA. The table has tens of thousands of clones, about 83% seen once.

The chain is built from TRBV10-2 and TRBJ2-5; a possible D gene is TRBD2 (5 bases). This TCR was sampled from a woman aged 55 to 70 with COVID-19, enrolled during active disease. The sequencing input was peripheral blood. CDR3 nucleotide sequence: TGCGCCAGCAGTGTAACTAGACGCCCTCAAGAGACCCAGTACTTC. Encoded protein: CASSVTRRPQETQYF.